These 23 T cell receptor beta chains share one sample of origin, sequenced in a study of shared clonotypes between healthy human individuals. Produced via immunoSEQ multiplex PCR; TCRdb's table is partial and in-frame only. This table has around 2.1 million clones, about 92% appearing once. Cells designated naive CD8 were CD45RO-negative and were positively selected for CCR7, with terminally differentiated effector memory CD45RA+ cells excluded. Sequencing was done on a sample of naive CD8+ T cells from PBMCs. All receptors come from a man aged 18 to 29 in good health. Some clones in this sample may be carry-over from other donors' samples.

This chain uses TRBV27 with TRBJ1-1; TRBD1 agrees at 8 bases. In germline, CDR1 is MNHEY, CDR2 SMNVEV (reference sequence). The V and J ends lost 5 bases and 5 bases, in that order; junction bases with no gene match: 4. The CDR3 sequence is 13 residues long. The CDR3 reads CASSINRGTEAFF. CDR3 nucleotides: TGTGCCAGCAGTATAAACAGGGGGACTGAAGCTTTCTTT.

This chain connects TRBV27 to TRBJ2-4; D gene unclear. The germline gives CDR1 MNHEY, CDR2 SMNVEV (reference sequence). This CDR3 is 14 amino acids long. Trimming took 7 bases from V and 2 from J, leaving 12 bases between them. The CDR3 region has the DNA TGTGCCAGCATCCGATATCTCCCCAAAAACATTCAGTACTTC. It specifies CASIRYLPKNIQYF.

The chain has TRBV4-1 and TRBJ2-5; TRBD1 might be the D (5 bases). The length of the CDR3 is 13 residues. Germline loops: CDR1 MGHRA, CDR2 YSYEKL. Trimming left V 2 bases short and J 5 bases short, with 9 bases between. The CDR3 DNA reads TGCGCCAGCAGCCAAAGTAAGGGGGAGACCCAGTACTTC. Protein sequence: CASSQSKGETQYF.

V usage is TRBV5-1 and J usage is TRBJ2-5, with 8 bases lining up with TRBD1. V shed 0 bases and J 4 bases; nucleotides not matched to a gene: 5. Germline V gives CDR1 SGHRS, CDR2 YFSETQ. The CDR3 length is 15 residues. CDR3 sequence reads: CASSLAGQGGETQYF. CDR3 DNA: TGCGCCAGCAGCTTGGCCGGACAGGGAGGAGAGACCCAGTACTTC. The whole variable domain, remainder taken from reference TRBV5-1 and TRBJ2-5, is KAGVTQTPRYLIKTRGQQVTLSCSPISGHRSVSWYQQTPGQGLQFLFEYFSETQRNKGNFPGRFSGRQFSNSRSEMNVSTLELGDSALYLCASSLAGQGGETQYFGPGTRLLVL.

This clone has only a few counts. The chain is built from TRBV30 and TRBJ2-2; D unresolved. V was trimmed by 0 bases and J by 10 bases, leaving 18 bases between them. The CDR3 covers 15 residues. Per germline, CDR1 GTSNPN and CDR2 SVGIG (reference sequence). CDR3 region: CAWSVGYSSRQELFF. The CDR3 DNA reads as TGTGCCTGGAGTGTCGGGTATTCCAGTCGCCAGGAGCTGTTTTTT.

The chain links TRBV28 to TRBJ2-5; 7 positions agree with TRBD1. Germline loops: CDR1 MDHEN, CDR2 SYDVKM. The CDR3 is 15 amino acids. V was pared by 2 bases and J by 1 base, with 4 bases of the junction left unmatched. In nucleotides, the CDR3 is TGTGCCAGCAGTTTAGACGGGACAGCCCAAGAGACCCAGTACTTC. This codes for CASSLDGTAQETQYF.

The J gene is TRBJ2-5, the V gene TRBV28, with D perhaps TRBD2 (6 bases). Germline CDR1 MDHEN, CDR2 SYDVKM. V was trimmed by 7 bases and J by 5 bases, leaving 14 bases between them. The CDR3 spans 13 residues. CDR3 sequence (DNA): TGTGCCAGCACCCCAGGAGGGTGGGAGACCCAGTACTTC. Translating gives CASTPGGWETQYF.

The V and J genes are TRBV27 and TRBJ2-1; TRBD2 matches at 13 bases. Germline assignment: CDR1 MNHEY and CDR2 SMNVEV (reference sequence). The CDR3 covers 15 residues. Trimming cost V 4 bases and J 8 bases; bases outside gene matches: 5. The CDR3, as DNA: TGTGCCAGCAGTTCGGGACTAGCGGGACAGGATGAGCAGTTCTTC. It encodes CASSSGLAGQDEQFF.

The chain couples TRBV2 to TRBJ1-5; unclear D gene. With 4 bases removed from V and 2 bases from J, the gap between germline ends came to 12 bases. Looked up from germline, CDR1 is SNHLY and CDR2 is FYNNEI. This CDR3 region has 15 residues. In DNA form, the CDR3 reads TGTGCCAGCAGTGTATGGGGTGAACGCAATCAGCCCCAGCATTTT. This sequence encodes CASSVWGERNQPQHF.

This chain joins TRBV7-9 and TRBJ2-1, with unresolved D. The CDR3 is 15 residues long. Germline V lookup: CDR1 SEHNR, CDR2 FQNEAQ (reference sequence). Trimming removed 5 bases at V and 9 bases at J, with 20 bases between. CDR3: CASSPASPLTLEQFF. The CDR3 DNA reads TGTGCCAGCAGCCCTGCTTCCCCGTTGACCCTTGAGCAGTTCTTC.

The chain recombines TRBV7-8 with TRBJ1-1; 7 bases map to TRBD1. The length of the CDR3 is 15 residues. The germline V gene has CDR1 SGHVS and CDR2 FQNEAQ. J lost 6 bases, V lost 5 bases, and 12 bases had no gene match. The CDR3 DNA reads TGTGCCAGCAGCCTAAGTCAGACAGGGCATCCTGAAGCTTTCTTT. Amino acids: CASSLSQTGHPEAFF.

V gene TRBV2 combines with J gene TRBJ2-1; 7 bases align to TRBD2. The CDR3 runs 16 residues. Unmatched junction bases numbered 6, after V lost 4 bases and J lost 0 bases. Germline CDR1 SNHLY, CDR2 FYNNEI. DNA for the CDR3: TGTGCCAGCAGTGGTAGCGGGCCAAGCTCCTACAATGAGCAGTTCTTC. It is translated as CASSGSGPSSYNEQFF.

V gene TRBV5-5 combines with J gene TRBJ2-7, with 7 positions matching TRBD1. Per germline, CDR1 SGHKS and CDR2 YYEKEE (reference sequence). With 4 bases clipped from V and 2 bases from J, the junction kept 9 bases outside the gene matches. This CDR3 contains 15 residues. For the CDR3, the DNA is TGTGCCAGCAGCCTGGGACAGTTAGGAGCCTACGAGCAGTACTTC. Protein product: CASSLGQLGAYEQYF.

This sequence joins TRBV28 and TRBJ2-1; no reliable D call. The V end lost 6 bases, the J end lost 6 bases, and 18 bases lay between the germline ends. The CDR3 has 15 residues. The germline gives CDR1 MDHEN, CDR2 SYDVKM. The CDR3 reads CASRTDPSRANEQFF. Written as DNA, the CDR3 is TGTGCCAGCAGGACGGACCCCTCCCGGGCCAATGAGCAGTTCTTC.

The chain recombines TRBV13 with TRBJ2-7; 7 nucleotides line up with TRBD1. CDR3 length equals 16 residues. Germline V lookup: CDR1 PRHDT, CDR2 FYEKMQ (reference sequence). The V segment lost 1 base and the J segment 1 base; nucleotides outside the gene matches: 7. CDR3: CASSLVSGTVSYEQYF. The CDR3 DNA sequence: TGTGCCAGCAGCTTAGTTTCCGGGACAGTGTCCTACGAGCAGTACTTC.

V gene TRBV6-5 combines with J gene TRBJ2-5; D not certain. CDR3 length equals 14 residues. The germline CDR1 and CDR2 sequences are MNHEY and SVGAGI. V was shortened by 0 bases and J by 5 bases, with 10 bases between the two germline ends. CDR3 loop: CASSYSIIRETQYF. The CDR3 bases are TGTGCCAGCAGTTACTCGATTATCCGGGAGACCCAGTACTTC.

V and J are TRBV28 and TRBJ2-6; TRBD2 is a possible D gene (7 bases). The V end lost 3 bases, the J end lost 0 bases, and 18 bases lay between the germline ends. The CDR3 extends over 19 amino acids. Germline V lookup: CDR1 MDHEN, CDR2 SYDVKM. CDR3 sequence: CASSFFRGALVSGANVLTF. DNA for the CDR3: TGTGCCAGCAGTTTTTTCCGGGGGGCTCTGGTCTCTGGGGCCAACGTCCTGACTTTC.

The J gene is TRBJ2-7, the V gene TRBV18; a weak D match, TRBD1 (7 bases). Germline V lookup: CDR1 KGHSH, CDR2 LQKENI. The CDR3 runs 14 residues. V lost 4 bases and J lost 3, with 13 bases in between. CDR3 nucleotides: TGTGCCAGCTCACGAGGCGGGACAGTCTACGAGCAGTACTTC. This sequence encodes CASSRGGTVYEQYF. The variable domain in full, completed from reference TRBV18 and TRBJ2-7, reads NAGVMQNPRHLVRRRGQEARLRCSPMKGHSHVYWYRQLPEEGLKFMVYLQKENIIDESGMPKERFSAEFPKEGPSILRIQQVVRGDSAAYFCASSRGGTVYEQYFGPGTRLTVT.

The chain combines TRBV7-9 with TRBJ2-7; D may be TRBD1 (6 bases). Germline CDR1 SEHNR, CDR2 FQNEAQ (reference sequence). The CDR3 sequence is 13 residues long. With 6 bases removed from V and 0 bases from J, the gap between germline ends came to 9 bases. CDR3 DNA: TGTGCCAGCAGACAGGGAACCTCCTACGAGCAGTACTTC. Its translation is CASRQGTSYEQYF.

This chain joins TRBV14 and TRBJ1-2; 7 bases match TRBD1. CDR1 is SGHDN and CDR2 is FVKESK in the germline V gene. The CDR3 contains 15 residues. J lost 8 bases, V lost 4 bases, and 13 bases had no gene match. Written as DNA, the CDR3 is TGTGCCAGCAGCCCGATACAGGGGCTGGTGAGGGGCTACACCTTC. It specifies CASSPIQGLVRGYTF. The full variable domain, rest sourced from reference TRBV14 and TRBJ1-2, is EAGVTQFPSHSVIEKGQTVTLRCDPISGHDNLYWYRRVMGKEIKFLLHFVKESKQDESGMPNNRFLAERTGGTYSTLKVQPAELEDSGVYFCASSPIQGLVRGYTFGSGTRLTVV.

This chain joins TRBV4-3 and TRBJ2-5; D remains ambiguous. CDR1 LGHNA and CDR2 YSLEER come from the germline V gene. The V and J ends lost 0 bases and 5 bases respectively, with 7 bases between them. The CDR3 sequence is 13 residues long. CDR3 sequence: CASSQDSRETQYF. For the CDR3, the DNA is TGCGCCAGCAGCCAAGATTCTCGCGAGACCCAGTACTTC.

As regards this clone: The limits of the CDR3 on the DNA are not certain, so only TCRdb's listed CDR3 is given. The chain employs TRBV28 and TRBJ2-5. The CDR3 extends over 14 residues, inclusive of both ends. Per germline, CDR1 MDHEN and CDR2 SYDVKM. The CDR3 reads CASSSSMNQETQYF.

The chain links TRBV29-1 to TRBJ2-1, with 10 positions matching TRBD2. Germline loops: CDR1 SQVTM, CDR2 ANQGSEA. After removal of 7 bases from V and 3 bases from J, the junction contained 9 bases not matched to a gene. This CDR3 has 15 amino acids. CDR3 DNA: TGCAGCGCTCCCCAGCGGGAGGGCCTCTACAATGAGCAGTTCTTC. It is translated as CSAPQREGLYNEQFF.